This is a list of T cell receptor beta chains from one sample in a study of regulatory T cells in long-lasting Graves disease. TCRdb called the multiplex PCR reads again in MiXCR, with one record for every CDR3 protein. The data contain roughly 610,000 distinct CDR3 sequences, about 16% of them singletons. These records were also assigned to another study, of T cells in Graves' hyperthyroidism and ophthalmopathy.

The starting material was peripheral blood mononuclear cells (PBMCs), obtained at new diagnosis, from a patient treated with antithyroid drugs. The receptors derive from a young man with Graves disease. CDR3s include the opening cysteine and the closing phenylalanine or tryptophan. A D gene is named only where the DNA matches it firmly. Clone size is given for some rows only: seen once, a few or many times, or a class if the clone is expanded.

>TRBJ2-7|few|TRBV9|TRBD1
CASSVDRAGGLDEQYF
TGTGCCAGCAGCGTAGATCGGGCAGGGGGTCTGGACGAGCAGTACTTC
>TRBJ1-5|many|TRBV7-2|.
CASSLYGNQPQHF
TGTGCCAGCAGCTTATACGGCAATCAGCCCCAGCATTTT
>TRBJ1-6|.|TRBV13|TRBD1
CASSLNGRQGLGNSPLHF
TGTGCCAGCAGCCTAAACGGACGACAGGGGTTGGGTAATTCACCCCTCCACTTT
>TRBJ2-3|.|TRBV18|.
CASSPPQGLSTDTQYF
TGTGCCAGCTCACCACCCCAGGGGCTTAGCACAGATACGCAGTATTTT
>TRBJ2-7|many|TRBV27|.
CASSLIAGSYEQYF
TGTGCCAGCAGTTTAATTGCGGGATCCTACGAGCAGTACTTC
>TRBJ2-5|.|TRBV20-1|TRBD2
CSATSGLVAETQYF
TGCAGTGCTACTTCGGGACTAGTGGCGGAGACCCAGTACTTC
>TRBJ1-2|few|TRBV20-1|.
CSALEARSYGYTF
TGCAGTGCCCTAGAGGCGAGGTCTTATGGCTACACCTTC
>TRBJ2-5|.|TRBV7-9|TRBD1
CASSPWTGGSQETQYF
TGTGCCAGCAGCCCGTGGACAGGGGGGTCCCAAGAGACCCAGTACTTC
>TRBJ1-4|.|TRBV3-1|.
CASSQYRGAGEKLFF
TGTGCCAGCAGCCAATATCGGGGCGCCGGTGAAAAACTGTTTTTT
>TRBJ2-7|many|TRBV28|.
CASSSGFTQEQYF
TGTGCCAGCAGTTCAGGGTTTACCCAGGAGCAGTACTTC
>TRBJ1-2|many|TRBV12-3/TRBV12-4|.
CASSLVLSRRGYTF
TGTGCCAGCAGTTTAGTTCTGTCCCGTCGCGGCTACACCTTC
>TRBJ2-7|.|TRBV3-1|TRBD2
CASSQGARDYTYEQYF
TGTGCCAGCAGCCAAGGGGCAAGGGACTATACCTACGAGCAGTACTTC
>TRBJ2-7|many|TRBV20-1|.
CSARNMLALGEQYF
TGCAGTGCTAGAAACATGCTAGCGCTCGGGGAGCAGTACTTC
>TRBJ2-7|.|TRBV2|.
CASRSDGYEQYF
TGTGCCAGCAGGTCGGACGGGTACGAGCAGTACTTC